This T cell receptor (beta chain) was documented in a study of cytomegalovirus exposure and HLA in healthy donors. Background on the study: Later analysis reported that the 120 validation repertoires shared the platform of the approximately 690 first-cohort repertoires.

The assay was immunoSEQ multiplex PCR, and TCRdb's table has in-frame clones only and misses some. The sample carries a few hundred thousand clones, about nine tenths recorded once. Germline CDR1 and CDR2: PRHDT and FYEKMQ (reference sequence). The CDR3 loop spans 19 amino acids. With 5 bases clipped from V and 3 bases from J, the junction kept 12 bases outside the gene matches. Study-wide results and caveats: In vitro confirmation showed a few CMV-associated chains to be CMV antigen specific. About 150 TCR beta chains were listed as cytomegalovirus-associated.

A remark on this clone: Its antigen is not known.

The sequence derives from a woman between 18 and 30 years old in good health and CMV-seronegative. The source material was PBMCs. The J gene is TRBJ2-1, the V gene TRBV13; 14 nucleotides agree with TRBD2. CDR3 sequence: CASSRTGTSGRGYYNEQFF. DNA for the CDR3: TGTGCCAGCAGCCGCACCGGGACTAGCGGGAGAGGGTACTACAATGAGCAGTTCTTC.